The 12 T cell receptor beta chains reported below all come from one sample, sequenced in a study of regulatory T cells in long-lasting Graves disease. The time point is: newly diagnosed GD, antithyroid drugs for less than 3 months. RNA from PBMCs was the source of the TCR library. Libraries of TCR beta came from iRepertoire HTBI primers plus Arm-PCR of CDR3 regions. From the multiplex PCR reads, TCRdb called clonotypes with MiXCR, one entry per CDR3 protein. The sample has about 430,000 distinct CDR3 sequences; approximately 16% are singletons. The data were also submitted as part of a second study, on T cells in Graves' hyperthyroidism and ophthalmopathy.

This material consisted of peripheral blood mononuclear cells (PBMCs), taken at new diagnosis, from a patient treated with antithyroid drugs. The receptors were gathered from a woman aged 40 to 50 with Graves disease.

This chain joins TRBV4-1 and TRBJ1-5; D ambiguous. Between the trimmed V and J ends, which lost 3 bases and 5 bases, there was a span of 8 bases. The CDR3 contains 13 residues. Germline assignment: CDR1 MGHRA and CDR2 YSYEKL. DNA for the CDR3: TGCGCCAGCAGCCAGGGTCCAGATCAGCCCCAGCATTTT. It translates to CASSQGPDQPQHF.

The table lists this clonotype with many counts. The chain carries TRBV12-3 or TRBV12-4 and TRBJ2-7; 8 nucleotides agree with TRBD2. The CDR3 extends over 15 amino acids. V was clipped by 5 bases and J by 6 bases; unmatched bases: 12. The CDR3 loop reads CASSPGTRVYSEQYF. For the CDR3, the DNA is TGTGCCAGCAGTCCCGGGACTAGGGTCTACTCCGAGCAGTACTTC.

This CDR3 reads CALSRGGLDNEQFF. The CDR3 nucleotides are TGTGCCTTAAGCAGGGGGGGTCTCGACAATGAGCAGTTCTTC. V gene TRBV6-2 or TRBV6-3 combines with J gene TRBJ2-1; D is tentatively TRBD1 or TRBD2 (7 bases each). Per the germline V gene, CDR1 is MNHEY and CDR2 is SVGEGT. V dropped 11 bases and J dropped 5 bases, with 19 bases sitting between them. The CDR3 is 14 residues long.

This clonotype was seen many times. The rearrangement joins TRBV18 to TRBJ1-1, with 7 bases fitting TRBD1. Germline CDR1 and CDR2: KGHSH and LQKENI. The CDR3 contains 15 residues. V lost 5 bases and J lost 0; bases outside the gene matches: 6. The CDR3 sequence: CASSTTTGLNTEAFF. CDR3 DNA: TGTGCCAGCTCAACGACGACAGGGCTGAACACTGAAGCTTTCTTT.

In its sample, this clonotype was seen a few times. The chain couples TRBV18 to TRBJ1-4; the match to TRBD1 covers 8 bases. CDR3 size: 14 residues. Germline assignment: CDR1 KGHSH and CDR2 LQKENI. V shed 6 bases, J shed 3 bases, and the junction held 3 bases outside the gene matches. CDR3 residues: CASSQGAANEKLFF. The CDR3 DNA sequence: TGTGCCAGCTCTCAGGGGGCGGCTAATGAAAAACTGTTTTTT.

This clonotype was detected many times. V usage is TRBV3-1 and J usage is TRBJ1-4; 8 bases match TRBD1. This CDR3 has 14 amino acids. CDR1 LGHDT and CDR2 YNNKEL come from the germline V gene (reference sequence). J gave up 5 bases and V 4 bases, and 3 bases lay outside the gene matches. The CDR3 reads CASSRQGTNEKLFF. CDR3 sequence (DNA): TGTGCCAGCAGCCGACAGGGGACCAATGAAAAACTGTTTTTT.

In this sample, this clonotype turned up many times. CDR3 loop: CASSYSTSGWETQYF. CDR3 coding DNA: TGTGCCAGCAGTTACTCCACTAGCGGTTGGGAGACCCAGTACTTC. The chain carries TRBV6-2 or TRBV6-3 and TRBJ2-5; 8 nucleotides line up with TRBD2. Germline V gene lookup returns CDR1 MNHEY and CDR2 SVGEGT. The CDR3 length is 15 residues. V lost 0 bases, J lost 5 bases, and 5 bases stayed unmatched.

In this sample, this clonotype turned up many times. V is TRBV11-2 and J is TRBJ1-6, with D hard to call. CDR1 is SGHAT, CDR2 FQNNGV, per germline. The CDR3 is made up of 15 amino acids. Trimming took 1 base from V and 3 from J, leaving 7 bases between them. The CDR3 coding sequence is TGTGCCAGCAGCTTAGGGGCGGTCTATAATTCACCCCTCCACTTT. Its translation is CASSLGAVYNSPLHF.

The table lists this clonotype with many counts. The rearrangement uses TRBV27 and TRBJ2-1; 10 positions agree with TRBD2. The CDR3 runs to 15 residues. J lost 5 bases, V lost 8 bases, and 9 bases had no gene match. The germline gives CDR1 MNHEY, CDR2 SMNVEV (reference sequence). CDR3 sequence: CASGLLAGVNNEQFF. CDR3 bases: TGTGCCAGCGGCCTCCTAGCGGGAGTCAACAATGAGCAGTTCTTC.

In its sample, this clonotype was seen many times. As DNA, the CDR3 is TGTGCCAGCAGCCCCTTGTTCCGCGCTAGCGGGAGGGGAAATGAGCAGTTCTTC. Amino acid sequence: CASSPLFRASGRGNEQFF. This chain uses TRBV28 with TRBJ2-1; TRBD2 aligns across 12 bases. Germline CDR1 is MDHEN and CDR2 is SYDVKM. The CDR3 is 18 amino acids. V lost 6 bases to trimming and J lost 7 bases; unmatched junction nucleotides: 16.

This clonotype has just a few counts. The chain has TRBV6-1 and TRBJ2-1, with D maybe TRBD2 (5 bases). The germline CDR1 and CDR2 sequences are MNHNS and SASEGT. The CDR3 is made up of 13 amino acids. V was shortened by 8 bases and J by 1 base, with 9 bases between the two germline ends. The chain's CDR3 is CASRPGSYNEQFF. DNA for the CDR3: TGTGCCAGCCGACCGGGATCCTACAATGAGCAGTTCTTC.

There are many counts of this clonotype. The rearrangement uses TRBV28 and TRBJ2-2, with D tentatively TRBD1 or TRBD2 (6 bases each). This CDR3 has 14 amino acids. Between the trimmed V and J ends, which lost 7 bases and 2 bases, there was a span of 11 bases. CDR1 MDHEN and CDR2 SYDVKM come from the germline V gene. CDR3 amino acids: CASIPGANTGELFF. CDR3 DNA: TGTGCCAGCATTCCGGGGGCAAACACCGGGGAGCTGTTTTTT.